This T cell receptor (beta chain) was sequenced in a study of CXCR3-negative and CXCR3-positive naive CD8 T cells. This CDR3 is built from 15 residues. From germline, CDR1 is SGHVS and CDR2 FQNEAQ. TRB cDNA libraries were made by UMI-labeled 5' RACE. TCRdb reprocessed the 5' RACE reads, keeping one entry per CDR3 protein, no DNA. The ten top clones account for about 14%, within a sample of 40,000 to 45,000 distinct CDR3 sequences. Measured by frequency, this clonotype is medium-sized. Its antigen is not identified. The study, taken as a whole, reports: Diversity was high in both naive subsets and much lower in memory cells.

The clonotype originates from a human donor in good health. Some clones in this sample may be carry-over from other donors' samples. Sequenced input: memory CD8+ T cells from blood. The chain combines TRBV7-8 with TRBJ1-4. The CDR3 loop reads CASSLWFATNEKLFF.